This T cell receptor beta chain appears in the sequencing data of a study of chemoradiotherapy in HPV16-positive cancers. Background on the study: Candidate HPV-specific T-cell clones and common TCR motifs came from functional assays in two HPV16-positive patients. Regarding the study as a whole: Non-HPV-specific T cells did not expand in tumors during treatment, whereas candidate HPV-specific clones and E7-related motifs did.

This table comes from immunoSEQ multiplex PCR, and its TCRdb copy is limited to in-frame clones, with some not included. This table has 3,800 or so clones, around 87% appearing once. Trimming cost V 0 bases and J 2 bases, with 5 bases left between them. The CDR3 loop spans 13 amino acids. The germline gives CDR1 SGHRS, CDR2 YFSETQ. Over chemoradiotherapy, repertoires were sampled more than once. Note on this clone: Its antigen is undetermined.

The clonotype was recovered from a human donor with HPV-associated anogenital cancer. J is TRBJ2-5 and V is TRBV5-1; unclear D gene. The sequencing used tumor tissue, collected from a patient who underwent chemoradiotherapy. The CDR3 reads CASSLGPQETQYF. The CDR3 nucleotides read TGCGCCAGCAGCTTGGGCCCGCAAGAGACCCAGTACTTC. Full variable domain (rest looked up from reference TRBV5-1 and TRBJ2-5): KAGVTQTPRYLIKTRGQQVTLSCSPISGHRSVSWYQQTPGQGLQFLFEYFSETQRNKGNFPGRFSGRQFSNSRSEMNVSTLELGDSALYLCASSLGPQETQYFGPGTRLLVL.